This record concerns one T cell receptor beta chain sequence. Antigen: not known. This sample was taken from a study of CD8+CD57+ T cells in acquired aplastic anemia. Across the study: Sorted CD4+ and CD8+ cells gave a mean 3.2 ug DNA, range about 0.19 to 27.4 ug.

Overall study findings and caveats: Overlapping CD8+ CDR3 repertoires of patients and controls contained 25 to 35 shared sequences. No significant patient-versus-control difference appeared in CD8+ Simpson's diversity.

Both TCR beta VDJ combination and CDR3 sequence profiling were carried out. Genomic DNA was the template for this profiling. MiXCR, run by TCRdb on the reads, gives a single entry per CDR3 protein. This sample has about 150,000 distinct CDR3 sequences, with roughly 45% found just once. Those patients picked for sequencing had displayed CD8+CD57+ cell expansion on flow cytometry. At the time of blood sampling, patients had not yet received any therapy. Germline V CDR1 and CDR2: SNHLY, FYNNEI. The CDR3 is made up of 15 amino acids. V lost 6 bases to trimming and J lost 0 bases, with 11 bases between them.

The specimen sequenced was sorted CD4+, CD8+, or CD8+CD57+ T cells (not recorded which) from PBMCs. This clonotype was sampled from a human donor with aplastic anemia. The chain couples TRBV2 to TRBJ2-2; D uncertain. The CDR3 DNA reads as TGTGCCAGCAGCGAAACACAGTCGAACACCGGGGAGCTGTTTTTT. It translates to CASSETQSNTGELFF.